This paragraph reports one TCR beta chain. Its antigen is not yet known. Base qualities were left out, and no much larger clone turns up one base away. The sample is drawn from a study of Graves' ophthalmopathy and Graves' hyperthyroidism (dated by TCRdb to 2016 to 2018). Context from the whole study: Hyperthyroidism was defined as stable when no progression to ophthalmopathy occurred within 18 months of follow-up. The study used signatures of the TCR beta repertoire to tell Graves' ophthalmopathy apart from Graves' hyperthyroidism and to predict which patients would progress to ophthalmopathy. In total, 135 blood samples were TCR-sequenced: 40 to 45 ophthalmopathy, about 75 hyperthyroidism and roughly 17 hyperthyroidism-to-ophthalmopathy patients. A discovery set of about a hundred patients (43 ophthalmopathy, 60 or so stable hyperthyroidism) was enrolled to explore V-J signatures distinguishing ophthalmopathy from hyperthyroidism. An independent validation cohort was composed of some 18 hyperthyroidism patients and 17 patients who later progressed from hyperthyroidism to ophthalmopathy. In over 5 hyperthyroidism patients, the T-cell repertoire of thyroid tissue was compared with the T-cell repertoire of blood. Following sampling, methimazole starting at 30 mg daily was administered to hyperthyroidism patients, and high-dose intravenous methylprednisolone was administered to ophthalmopathy patients.

Beyond this particular receptor, the publication reports: In validation, the model predicted ophthalmopathy progression with about 64% sensitivity and around 72% specificity; more than ten predicted patients were CT-confirmed with GO in a median of roughly 6.8 months. Sample size was not predetermined statistically, and investigators were not blinded to group allocation. Most expanded thyroid clonotypes with frequency above 0.001 were also detected in blood, suggesting blood repertoires may reflect the thyroid immune response. In cross-validation, the 13-signature model distinguished ophthalmopathy from stable hyperthyroidism with around 90% sensitivity and about 81% specificity, while in the test set the corresponding values were about 80% and 75%.

TCR beta CDR3 regions were amplified from RNA transcripts for repertoire sequencing. HTBI primers and the Qiagen OneStep RT-PCR kit were used in a first-round RT-PCR, which was followed by a second-round multiplex PCR, size selection and purification. Sequencing of the libraries was carried out on an Illumina HiSeq2000 in paired-end mode with 100 bp reads. Turning to the authors' computational methods: Reads were processed with SOAPnuke, discarding reads with adapters, uncalled bases, mean Phred below 15, or no exact constant-primer or identifier match. COPE v1.2.5 was used to merge high-quality paired reads. Unique nucleotide sequences were defined as clonotypes and aligned to IMGT TRB V, D and J references using MiTCR v1.1. Only V-J combinations with frequency above 0.0001 were analysed, covering 99% to 99.2% of repertoires. For each V-J combination, a TCR clonal expansion and chaos score was defined as F50 clonal expansion divided by the chaos observed in the TCRdist matrix. Welch's t-statistics and random forest were used to reduce features to about a dozen V-J combinations, which were fed into a naive Bayes classifier. Thyroid-blood repertoire similarity was quantified with the Morisita-Horn index. TCRdb passed the public sequencing reads through fastp at Q25 and MiXCR, retaining productive beta sequences. CDR3 protein duplicates are merged, each entry listing the most common genes and DNA. For this entry, the V and J calls and clone size follow TCRdb and not the study's own pipeline. The sample table lists over a million distinct CDR3 sequences, 35% to 40% of them with a count of one. The leading ten clones occupy around 10% of the sample.

Hyperthyroidism patients were newly diagnosed, were aged 18 to 65 years, and had a disease duration under 2 months. Patients with other autoimmune diseases, uncontrolled infections, pregnancy or lactation were excluded. Clinical symptoms, serum thyroxine, TRAb, thyroid ultrasound and orbital computed tomography formed the basis of the diagnosis. Total RNA was extracted with Trizol reagent and quality-checked on an Agilent 2100 Bioanalyzer. The germline V gene encodes CDR1 SGHAT and CDR2 FQNNGV. The CDR3 runs 14 amino acids, cysteine and phenylalanine included. Just the 42-base CDR3 DNA is kept, in frame starting at base 1. At the junction V is shortened by 3 bases and J by 10 bases, with 18 bases in between.

The source material was peripheral blood or thyroid tissue (not recorded which). The TCR originated in an adult man with Graves' hyperthyroidism. This receptor chain uses TRBV11-2 and TRBJ1-1; the D gene lacks a confident call. CDR3 sequence: CASSFGRQSTGAFF. DNA sequence: TGTGCCAGCAGCTTCGGACGTCAAAGCACGGGAGCTTTCTTT.